Listed here are 4 T cell receptor beta chains from one sample, sequenced in a study of cytomegalovirus exposure and HLA in healthy donors. With 60 Vbeta and 13 Jbeta primers, the PCR was carried out. This table comes from immunoSEQ multiplex PCR, and its TCRdb copy is limited to in-frame clones, with some not included. The data contain some 56,000 clones, around 52% of them seen just once; the ten biggest clones take up about 12%. Sequenced sample: PBMCs. Source of these receptors: a human donor in good health.

The chain carries TRBV29-1 and TRBJ2-4; 8 bases fit TRBD2. From germline, CDR1 is SQVTM and CDR2 ANQGSEA. V was pared by 7 bases and J by 5 bases, with 10 bases of the junction left unmatched. This CDR3 comprises 14 residues. Written as DNA, the CDR3 is TGCAGCGCCAGGGGCGGGGGGCCCCAAAACATTCAGTACTTC. This sequence encodes CSARGGGPQNIQYF.

The chain combines TRBV7-9 with TRBJ2-1, with D hard to call. V was pared by 2 bases and J by 5 bases, with 4 bases between. The germline gives CDR1 SEHNR, CDR2 FQNEAQ (reference sequence). The CDR3 runs to 12 residues. CDR3 DNA: TGTGCCAGCAGCTTAAAGCACAATGAGCAGTTCTTC. This encodes CASSLKHNEQFF.

This chain connects TRBV30 to TRBJ1-4; D is perhaps TRBD1 (5 bases). Trimming cost V 5 bases and J 8 bases, with 12 bases left between them. Germline V gives CDR1 GTSNPN, CDR2 SVGIG (reference sequence). CDR3 length equals 12 residues. CDR3 DNA: TGTGCCTGGGGGCAGGGTGGGGAAAAACTGTTTTTT. Its protein is CAWGQGGEKLFF.

The rearrangement uses TRBV18 and TRBJ1-3; D may be TRBD1 (5 bases). Trimming stripped 1 base from V and 1 base from J, with 17 bases between. The CDR3 spans 18 residues. Per the germline V gene, CDR1 is KGHSH and CDR2 is LQKENI. This CDR3 reads CASSPLFSQGDSGNTIYF. The CDR3 region has the DNA TGTGCCAGCTCACCACTTTTTAGCCAAGGGGATTCTGGAAACACCATATATTTT.